Following are 30 T cell receptor beta chains from one sample sequenced in a study. Cells sorted as Tregs were CD4+, CD25+ and CD127-/low. Each CDR3 protein is one row after TCRdb ran MiXCR on the 5' RACE reads. The table includes some 44,000 distinct CDR3 sequences, less than 25% detected once. The specimen sequenced was Tregs sorted from blood. The receptors stem from a female donor with breast cancer.

The chain uses TRBV10-3 and TRBJ1-5; tentatively, D is TRBD1 (6 bases). Trimming removed 2 bases at V and 6 bases at J, with 20 bases between. The CDR3 spans 17 residues. From germline, CDR1 is ENHRY and CDR2 SYGVKD. The CDR3 bases are TGTGCCATCAGTGAGACACAGGGAATAGGTATGAGTCAGCCCCAGCATTTT. Translating it yields CAISETQGIGMSQPQHF.

This clonotype was counted a few times. The chain combines TRBV20-1 with TRBJ2-1, with TRBD2 matching over 8 bases. The CDR3 sequence is 14 residues long. V was clipped by 1 base and J by 4 bases; unmatched bases: 3. Germline CDR1 DFQATT, CDR2 SNEGSKA (reference sequence). The CDR3 DNA is TGCAGTGCTAGAGGGCGGGGGGTATACAATGAGCAGTTCTTC. Translated: CSARGRGVYNEQFF.

V and J are TRBV24-1 and TRBJ2-5, with D perhaps TRBD2 (5 bases). The germline CDR1 and CDR2 sequences are KGHDR and SFDVKD. The CDR3 consists of 15 residues. Between the trimmed V and J ends, which lost 6 bases and 0 bases, there was a span of 13 bases. The CDR3 reads CATSFGLADQETQYF. The CDR3 DNA reads as TGTGCCACCAGTTTCGGGCTAGCAGACCAAGAGACCCAGTACTTC.

The table lists this clonotype with many counts. The chain employs TRBV12-3 or TRBV12-4 and TRBJ1-5; D gene uncertain. The CDR3 has 16 residues. Trimming cost V 2 bases and J 1 base, with 12 bases left between them. The CDR3, as DNA: TGTGCCAGCAGTTTAACGGCAGGACTAAGCAATCAGCCCCAGCATTTT. Its protein is CASSLTAGLSNQPQHF.

The chain combines TRBV19 with TRBJ1-1; D perhaps matches TRBD1 (6 bases). Germline CDR1 is LNHDA and CDR2 is SQIVND (reference sequence). The ends were cut back, 4 bases at V and 5 bases at J, with 17 bases in the middle. CDR3 length equals 15 residues. The CDR3 here is CASSNTWQGKTEAFF. The DNA for the CDR3 is TGTGCCAGTAGTAACACCTGGCAGGGGAAGACTGAAGCTTTCTTT.

Many counts were recorded for this clonotype. The V and J genes are TRBV2 and TRBJ2-5; D is uncertain. V was trimmed by 11 bases and J by 4 bases, leaving 14 bases between them. Germline CDR1 SNHLY, CDR2 FYNNEI. This CDR3 is built from 12 residues. CDR3 nucleotide sequence: TGTGCCTTGAGTATGCAGTCAGAGACCCAGTACTTC. Translation: CALSMQSETQYF.

This sequence joins TRBV3-1 and TRBJ2-3, with TRBD2 matching 8 bases. V lost 4 bases to trimming and J lost 2 bases; unmatched junction nucleotides: 20. Germline CDR1 reads LGHDT; CDR2 reads YNNKEL (reference sequence). The CDR3 runs to 20 residues. In nucleotides, the CDR3 is TGTGCCAGCAGCCGATTCGGGGGGGGCGGCCCCTCATCCATCACAGATACGCAGTATTTT. Amino acids: CASSRFGGGGPSSITDTQYF.

This clonotype was seen a handful of times. This chain joins TRBV20-1 and TRBJ2-2; 14 positions agree with TRBD2. Unmatched junction bases numbered 8, after V lost 0 bases and J lost 5 bases. This CDR3 spans 18 amino acids. Germline V gives CDR1 DFQATT, CDR2 SNEGSKA (reference sequence). CDR3 region: CSARDLGTSGRGTGELFF. The CDR3 DNA is TGCAGTGCTAGAGACCTGGGGACTAGCGGGAGAGGAACCGGGGAGCTGTTTTTT.

This clonotype was seen at least ten times. V and J are TRBV7-3 and TRBJ2-2; a possible D gene is TRBD1 (6 bases). Looked up from germline, CDR1 is SGHTA and CDR2 is FQGTGA. V was shortened by 0 bases and J by 4 bases, with 15 bases between the two germline ends. This CDR3 has 17 amino acids. The CDR3 DNA sequence: TGTGCCAGCAGCTTAACGTCAGGGGCGCGTAGCACCGGGGAGCTGTTTTTT. This sequence encodes CASSLTSGARSTGELFF.

This clonotype came up a few times. The chain links TRBV7-2 to TRBJ2-3; D remains ambiguous. This CDR3 has 15 residues. Trimming left V 7 bases short and J 0 bases short, with 14 bases between. Germline V gene lookup returns CDR1 SGHTA and CDR2 FQGNSA. The CDR3 loop reads CASNRLYLSTDTQYF. Written as DNA, the CDR3 is TGTGCCAGCAACCGACTGTATCTGAGCACAGATACGCAGTATTTT.

This clonotype was seen ten or more times. The V call is TRBV29-1, the J call TRBJ1-2; D remains unclear. Germline CDR1 SQVTM, CDR2 ANQGSEA. There are 13 residues in the CDR3. V dropped 1 base and J dropped 5 bases, with 11 bases sitting between them. As DNA, the CDR3 is TGCAGCGTTGAAGGACTGATGGGGTATGGCTACACCTTC. This sequence encodes CSVEGLMGYGYTF.

This clonotype was counted only a few times. The chain combines TRBV12-3 or TRBV12-4 with TRBJ2-7; 9 bases are shared with TRBD2. The CDR3 extends over 16 amino acids. V lost 4 bases, J lost 7 bases, and 14 bases stayed unmatched. The CDR3: CASSSGLAGARQEQYF. DNA of the CDR3: TGTGCCAGCAGTTCGGGGTTAGCGGGAGCACGTCAAGAGCAGTACTTC.

CDR3 sequence reads: CASTIQASGTNEQFF. In DNA form, the CDR3 reads TGTGCCAGCACCATACAGGCTAGCGGGACCAATGAGCAGTTCTTC. The J gene is TRBJ2-1, the V gene TRBV6-5; 9 bases map to TRBD2. CDR3 length: 15 amino acids. Trimming took 7 bases from V and 6 from J; bases not matched to a gene: 10. CDR1 is MNHEY, CDR2 SVGAGI, per germline.

This clonotype occurred many times. The chain is built from TRBV5-1 and TRBJ2-7; TRBD1 agrees at 7 bases. The CDR3 loop spans 17 amino acids. V lost 3 bases, J lost 2 bases, and 14 bases stayed unmatched. The germline V gene has CDR1 SGHRS and CDR2 YFSETQ. Here the CDR3 DNA reads TGCGCCAGCAGCTGGAATCCTCGACAGGGATCGACCTACGAGCAGTACTTC. Amino acids: CASSWNPRQGSTYEQYF.

The sample holds many counts of this clonotype. The J gene is TRBJ2-7, the V gene TRBV27; 10 nucleotides match TRBD2. CDR3 length: 16 residues. V gave up 5 bases and J gave up 2 bases; unmatched junction bases: 9. CDR1 and CDR2 (germline): MNHEY, SMNVEV (reference sequence). For the CDR3, the DNA is TGTGCCAGCAGTCCCCTTCTAGCGGGAGCTACCTACGAGCAGTACTTC. Translating gives CASSPLLAGATYEQYF.

This clonotype has just a few counts. The CDR3 bases are TGTGCCACGCAGGGCAGGGCCAACTATGGCTACACCTTC. Encoded protein: CATQGRANYGYTF. The gene calls are TRBV24-1 and TRBJ1-2; tentatively, D is TRBD1 (5 bases). Germline assignment: CDR1 KGHDR and CDR2 SFDVKD. The CDR3 covers 13 residues. V was cut by 10 bases and J by 2 bases, with 13 bases left in between.

The chain couples TRBV9 to TRBJ2-1; perhaps TRBD2 as D (5 bases). This CDR3 has 16 amino acids. Germline CDR1 and CDR2: SGDLS and YYNGEE. Trimming pared 2 bases from V and 5 bases from J, leaving 17 bases between. CDR3 DNA sequence: TGTGCCAGCAGCGTGAGCGGAGAACCGCGACACAATGAGCAGTTCTTC. Residues: CASSVSGEPRHNEQFF.

The chain carries TRBV20-1 and TRBJ2-7; D perhaps matches TRBD2 (5 bases). Deletions cut 2 bases from V and 0 bases from J, with 26 bases between. The CDR3 runs 19 residues. Germline CDR1 DFQATT, CDR2 SNEGSKA (reference sequence). CDR3 DNA: TGCAGTGCTAGACCGAGGGTCGGTTTTGACGGCTTAAGCTCCTACGAGCAGTACTTC. Encoded protein: CSARPRVGFDGLSSYEQYF.

This chain connects TRBV30 to TRBJ1-1, with TRBD1 as a possible D gene (5 bases). CDR1 GTSNPN and CDR2 SVGIG come from the germline V gene (reference sequence). Trimming left V 0 bases short and J 8 bases short, with 16 bases between. The CDR3 contains 14 residues. CDR3 residues: CAWSVLQGPAEAFF. The CDR3 DNA reads TGTGCCTGGAGTGTACTTCAGGGTCCAGCCGAAGCTTTCTTT.

This chain joins TRBV23-1 and TRBJ2-6, with D possibly being TRBD1 (6 bases). TRBV23-1 is given ORF status, its function remaining uncertain. CDR3 length: 16 amino acids. V was trimmed by 2 bases and J by 1 base, leaving 9 bases between them. CDR3 residues: CASSQPTGSGANVLTF. CDR3 DNA sequence: TGCGCCAGCAGTCAACCTACAGGGTCTGGGGCCAACGTCCTGACTTTC.

V and J are TRBV9 and TRBJ2-2; 11 nucleotides agree with TRBD2. CDR3 length: 16 amino acids. J lost 2 bases, V lost 4 bases, and 4 bases had no gene match. From germline, CDR1 is SGDLS and CDR2 YYNGEE. CDR3 loop: CASSSGLAVNTGELFF. In DNA, the CDR3 is TGTGCCAGCAGCTCGGGACTAGCGGTAAACACCGGGGAGCTGTTTTTT.

This clonotype appeared a few times. The gene calls are TRBV2 and TRBJ2-1; TRBD2 agrees at 10 bases. The CDR3 sequence is 14 residues long. J was trimmed by 4 bases and V by 8 bases; bases with no gene match: 5. Germline V gene sequence: CDR1 SNHLY, CDR2 FYNNEI. CDR3 in DNA: TGTGCCAGCTCCGGGACTAGCGTATACAATGAGCAGTTCTTC. The encoded protein is CASSGTSVYNEQFF. Based on the CDR3 plus reference TRBV2 and TRBJ2-1, the full variable domain is EPEVTQTPSHQVTQMGQEVILRCVPISNHLYFYWYRQILGQKVEFLVSFYNNEISEKSEIFDDQFSVERPDGSNFTLKIRSTKLEDSAMYFCASSGTSVYNEQFFGPGTRLTVL.

Ten or more counts support this clonotype. J is TRBJ2-2 and V is TRBV4-2, with TRBD2 matching 7 bases. The CDR3 sequence is 14 residues long. The junction had 4 bases not matched to a gene; V was cut back by 6 bases and J by 3 bases. Germline CDR1 LGHNA, CDR2 YNFKEQ. CDR3 sequence reads: CASRTSTDTGELFF. CDR3 bases: TGTGCCAGCAGGACTAGCACAGACACCGGGGAGCTGTTTTTT.

Only a few counts were recorded for this clonotype. The CDR3 reads CASSLEGGGQPQHF. The CDR3 bases are TGCGCCAGCAGCTTGGAAGGGGGCGGGCAGCCCCAGCATTTT. The rearrangement uses TRBV5-1 and TRBJ1-5; TRBD1 agrees at 7 bases. CDR3 length: 14 residues. V was pared by 0 bases and J by 7 bases, with 4 bases of the junction left unmatched. Germline CDR1 is SGHRS and CDR2 is YFSETQ. The full variable domain, rest sourced from reference TRBV5-1 and TRBJ1-5, is KAGVTQTPRYLIKTRGQQVTLSCSPISGHRSVSWYQQTPGQGLQFLFEYFSETQRNKGNFPGRFSGRQFSNSRSEMNVSTLELGDSALYLCASSLEGGGQPQHFGDGTRLSIL.

This clonotype turned up a few times. The genes are TRBV6-1 and TRBJ2-1; TRBD2 agrees at 11 bases. CDR3 length: 15 amino acids. V dropped 1 base and J dropped 7; count of bases not matched to a gene: 3. Germline CDR1 is MNHNS and CDR2 is SASEGT. Here the CDR3 DNA reads TGTGCCAGCAGTGAAGAAACTAGCGGGAGTAATGAGCAGTTCTTC. Translation: CASSEETSGSNEQFF.

This chain joins TRBV5-1 and TRBJ2-5; 9 bases are shared with TRBD2. The germline V gene encodes CDR1 SGHRS and CDR2 YFSETQ. This CDR3 spans 15 amino acids. V shed 4 bases, J shed 5 bases, and the junction held 9 bases outside the gene matches. CDR3 loop: CASSQGDSGGETQYF. The CDR3 DNA follows: TGCGCCAGCAGCCAAGGGGACAGCGGGGGGGAGACCCAGTACTTC.

Many counts were recorded for this clonotype. The CDR3 nucleotides read TGCGCCAGCAGCGAGGACAGGGGAAATTCACCCCTCCACTTT. Amino acid sequence: CASSEDRGNSPLHF. The V call is TRBV5-1, the J call TRBJ1-6; 9 nucleotides line up with TRBD1. The V segment lost 4 bases and the J segment 7 bases; nucleotides outside the gene matches: 3. The CDR3 loop spans 14 amino acids. Germline CDR1 SGHRS, CDR2 YFSETQ. The full variable domain, in which reference TRBV5-1 and TRBJ1-6 provide the parts outside the CDR3, is KAGVTQTPRYLIKTRGQQVTLSCSPISGHRSVSWYQQTPGQGLQFLFEYFSETQRNKGNFPGRFSGRQFSNSRSEMNVSTLELGDSALYLCASSEDRGNSPLHFGNGTRLTVT.

This clonotype has at least ten counts. V gene TRBV12-5 combines with J gene TRBJ2-1; no firm D call. CDR1 and CDR2 (germline): LGHNT, FRNRAP. V was trimmed by 6 bases and J by 7 bases, leaving 10 bases between them. This CDR3 is built from 12 residues. The CDR3 DNA reads as TGTGCTAGTGGCCCACACGGGAATGAGCAGTTCTTC. It encodes CASGPHGNEQFF.

This chain uses TRBV11-2 with TRBJ2-7, with 9 bases aligning to TRBD1. The CDR3 has 18 amino acids. V gave up 5 bases and J gave up 3 bases; unmatched junction bases: 17. Germline V CDR1 and CDR2: SGHAT, FQNNGV. The CDR3 spells CASSDMEDRGSSYYEQYF. CDR3 sequence (DNA): TGTGCCAGCAGCGATATGGAGGACAGGGGCTCTTCTTACTACGAGCAGTACTTC.

Many counts were recorded for this clonotype. The chain employs TRBV27 and TRBJ2-7; D possibly corresponds to TRBD1 (7 bases). CDR3 length equals 13 residues. V shed 5 bases and J shed 4 bases, with 12 bases lying between them. Germline V gene lookup returns CDR1 MNHEY and CDR2 SMNVEV (reference sequence). The CDR3 DNA sequence: TGTGCCAGCAGTCGGGCAGGGGGGTACGAGCAGTACTTC. It codes for CASSRAGGYEQYF.